This paragraph covers one T cell receptor beta chain sequence. The antigen remains unidentified. The PCR ran on 60 Vbeta and 13 Jbeta primers. Repertoires were generated with immunoSEQ multiplex PCR, while TCRdb's copy carries only in-frame clones and drops some. The table shows roughly 190,000 clones, with about 70% occurring only once. The sample comes from a study of cytomegalovirus exposure and HLA in healthy donors. Whole-study results and caveats: In a later analysis, several top co-occurrence clusters appeared linked to parvovirus B19, influenza, CMV and Epstein-Barr virus.

Germline CDR1 is SGHRS and CDR2 is YFSETQ. V lost 0 bases and J lost 5, with 14 bases in between. This CDR3 region has 15 residues. This receptor was identified in a woman aged 25 to 39 in good health and CMV-seronegative. V is TRBV5-1 and J is TRBJ1-1; no clear D gene. Sequenced input: PBMCs. As DNA, the CDR3 is TGCGCCAGCAGCTTGGGGGGAGGGTTTAATACTGAAGCTTTCTTT. As protein: CASSLGGGFNTEAFF.